Listed here are 27 T cell receptor beta chains from one sample, sequenced in a study of cytomegalovirus exposure and HLA in healthy donors. Primers for the PCR totalled 60 Vbeta and 13 Jbeta. TCRdb keeps only in-frame clones here, not all; method: immunoSEQ multiplex PCR. This table has around 250,000 clones, about nine tenths appearing once. Sequenced sample: PBMCs. The origin of the receptors is a girl aged 2 to 9 in good health and CMV-seronegative.

This clone was seen just once. J is TRBJ2-1 and V is TRBV28; the match to TRBD2 covers 8 bases. From germline, CDR1 is MDHEN and CDR2 SYDVKM. Trimming removed 7 bases from V and 9 bases from J; junction bases left unmatched: 11. CDR3 length equals 14 residues. The CDR3 nucleotides read TGTGCCAGCACCCTAGGGGGACTAGTCCCTGAGCAGTTCTTC. It specifies CASTLGGLVPEQFF.

The genes are TRBV11-2 and TRBJ1-5; possible D gene TRBD1, 5 bases. Germline values: CDR1 SGHAT, CDR2 FQNNGV. Trimming stripped 4 bases from V and 0 bases from J, with 10 bases between. This CDR3 has 15 amino acids. The CDR3 nucleotides are TGTGCCAGCAGCTGGGGGGGGGATAGCAATCAGCCCCAGCATTTT. The encoded protein is CASSWGGDSNQPQHF.

J is TRBJ1-5 and V is TRBV4-1, with a possible D match to TRBD1 (5 bases). This CDR3 is built from 16 residues. Germline V gives CDR1 MGHRA, CDR2 YSYEKL. The V end lost 0 bases, the J end lost 0 bases, and 9 bases lay between the germline ends. The CDR3 here is CASSQDDTGSNQPQHF. In DNA, the CDR3 is TGCGCCAGCAGCCAAGACGATACAGGTAGCAATCAGCCCCAGCATTTT.

The chain employs TRBV7-8 and TRBJ2-5; the D gene is possibly TRBD2 (5 bases). CDR3 size: 15 residues. Trimming took 1 base from V and 2 from J, leaving 11 bases between them. Per the germline V gene, CDR1 is SGHVS and CDR2 is FQNEAQ. CDR3 nucleotide sequence: TGTGCCAGCAGCTTAGTGCCGGGGATACAAGAGACCCAGTACTTC. Translating it yields CASSLVPGIQETQYF.

V and J are TRBV7-2 and TRBJ1-4; 7 nucleotides agree with TRBD1. V dropped 5 bases and J dropped 4; count of bases not matched to a gene: 7. Germline-derived CDR1 and CDR2 are SGHTA and FQGNSA. CDR3 length equals 15 residues. The CDR3 nucleotides read TGTGCCAGCAGCCCTAGAGGGGGCCGTAATGAAAAACTGTTTTTT. Amino acid sequence: CASSPRGGRNEKLFF.

The V and J genes are TRBV30 and TRBJ2-1; D is ambiguous. V lost 0 bases and J 5 bases, leaving 8 bases between the germline ends. The CDR3 sequence is 13 residues long. Germline V gives CDR1 GTSNPN, CDR2 SVGIG (reference sequence). The CDR3 reads CAWSVRVNNEQFF. The DNA for the CDR3 is TGTGCCTGGAGTGTACGGGTGAACAATGAGCAGTTCTTC.

The V call is TRBV5-1, the J call TRBJ2-3; possible D gene TRBD2, 6 bases. This CDR3 region has 17 residues. Germline CDR1 and CDR2: SGHRS and YFSETQ. The germline V and J ends were trimmed by 4 bases and 4 bases, with 22 bases remaining between them. CDR3 coding DNA: TGCGCCAGCAGCACCCCCGACTACAGCGGGCTAGCAGATACGCAGTATTTT. Its translation is CASSTPDYSGLADTQYF.

The rearrangement joins TRBV29-1 to TRBJ2-7; 9 positions match TRBD1. V lost 6 bases and J lost 2; bases outside the gene matches: 8. In germline, CDR1 is SQVTM, CDR2 ANQGSEA. This CDR3 region has 14 residues. In DNA, the CDR3 is TGCAGCGTGACCGGGACAGGGCCTCCCTACGAGCAGTACTTC. Amino acids: CSVTGTGPPYEQYF.

The chain carries TRBV5-8 and TRBJ2-7; D possibly corresponds to TRBD2 (6 bases). Germline values: CDR1 SGHTS, CDR2 YDEGEE. V was shortened by 4 bases and J by 12 bases, with 20 bases between the two germline ends. This CDR3 spans 13 amino acids. CDR3 nucleotide sequence: TGTGCCAGCAGCAAAATCCGGGACTCCGTGGTGTACTTC. Its protein product is CASSKIRDSVVYF.

Comments on this clone: The junction does not match germline at one end; this may be a read error. The chain links TRBV7-7 to TRBJ2-2; TRBD1 matches 8 bases. This CDR3 is 15 amino acids long. The V gene's germline CDR1 is SSHAT and CDR2 FNYEAQ (reference sequence). CDR3 in DNA: TGTGCTAGCAGCTCCGGGACAGGTTTCACCGGGGAGCTGTTTTTT. As protein: CASSSGTGFTGELFF. Supplemented by reference TRBV7-7 and TRBJ2-2, the full variable domain reads GAGVSQSPRYKVTKRGQDVTLRCDPISSHATLYWYQQALGQGPEFLTYFNYEAQPDKSGLPSDRFSAERPEGSISTLTIQRTEQRDSAMYRCASSSGTGFTGELFFGEGSRLTVL.

The CDR3 is CASSSTPTGGLETQYF. CDR3 nucleotide sequence: TGTGCCAGCAGCTCGACCCCGACAGGGGGGTTGGAGACCCAGTACTTC. The chain links TRBV5-4 to TRBJ2-5, with TRBD1 matching over 9 bases. The CDR3 length is 16 residues. The germline V gene has CDR1 SGHNT and CDR2 YYREEE (reference sequence). J gave up 5 bases and V 3 bases, and 11 bases lay outside the gene matches.

The chain carries TRBV10-1 and TRBJ1-1, with D possibly TRBD1 on 5 matching bases. Germline V gene lookup returns CDR1 WNHNN and CDR2 SYGVQD (reference sequence). V was shortened by 6 bases and J by 2 bases, with 10 bases between the two germline ends. The CDR3 contains 13 residues. CDR3 nucleotide sequence: TGCGCCAGCAGAGACCAGGGTAACACTGAAGCTTTCTTT. Encoded protein: CASRDQGNTEAFF.

The chain is built from TRBV7-3 and TRBJ2-5; 12 bases are a match to TRBD2. The junction had 7 bases not matched to a gene; V was cut back by 0 bases and J by 5 bases. Germline V lookup: CDR1 SGHTA, CDR2 FQGTGA. The CDR3 totals 17 residues. The CDR3 sequence: CASSLTASGGASETQYF. CDR3 bases: TGTGCCAGCAGCTTAACCGCTAGCGGGGGGGCGTCGGAGACCCAGTACTTC.

The chain uses TRBV7-9 and TRBJ1-4; D is perhaps TRBD1 (5 bases). CDR3 length equals 14 residues. With 4 bases removed from V and 8 bases from J, the gap between germline ends came to 14 bases. CDR1 is SEHNR and CDR2 is FQNEAQ in the germline V gene (reference sequence). The CDR3 bases are TGTGCCAGCAGCTCGCAGGGTGTGGTCGAAAAACTGTTTTTT. Translated, it gives CASSSQGVVEKLFF.

The V gene is TRBV19, the J gene TRBJ2-4, with TRBD2 matching over 9 bases. Per the germline V gene, CDR1 is LNHDA and CDR2 is SQIVND (reference sequence). The CDR3 has 15 residues. V gave up 3 bases and J gave up 7 bases; unmatched junction bases: 7. The CDR3 here is CASSIRASGKNIQYF. Written as DNA, the CDR3 is TGTGCCAGTAGTATCAGGGCTAGCGGGAAGAACATTCAGTACTTC.

The chain joins TRBV6-1 to TRBJ2-7; 8 bases are a match to TRBD1. CDR3 length: 13 residues. V shed 5 bases, J shed 3 bases, and the junction held 3 bases outside the gene matches. In germline, CDR1 is MNHNS, CDR2 SASEGT. The CDR3 here is CASSSGQGYEQYF. For the CDR3, the DNA is TGTGCCAGCAGTTCAGGACAGGGCTACGAGCAGTACTTC.

This chain connects TRBV5-8 to TRBJ1-1; D ambiguous. Germline V CDR1 and CDR2: SGHTS, YDEGEE. Between the trimmed V and J ends, which lost 0 bases and 2 bases, there was a span of 8 bases. CDR3 size: 14 residues. The CDR3 is CASSLGSGNTEAFF. The CDR3 DNA is TGTGCCAGCAGCTTGGGTTCGGGAAACACTGAAGCTTTCTTT.

The V call is TRBV5-4, the J call TRBJ2-7, with TRBD2 identical over 13 bases. Germline CDR1 reads SGHNT; CDR2 reads YYREEE (reference sequence). This CDR3 contains 16 residues. Losses at the gene ends were 2 bases for V and 6 bases for J; bases not matched to a gene: 8. CDR3 sequence reads: CASSLLAGGPFSEQYF. The DNA for the CDR3 is TGTGCCAGCAGCTTACTAGCGGGAGGGCCATTCTCCGAGCAGTACTTC.

The rearrangement uses TRBV11-2 and TRBJ2-5, with a weak D call TRBD2 (6 bases). CDR3 length: 13 residues. CDR1 and CDR2 from the germline V gene are SGHAT and FQNNGV. With 8 bases removed from V and 4 bases from J, the gap between germline ends came to 14 bases. Written as DNA, the CDR3 is TGTGCCAGCTCCCGGGGGAGAACAGAGACCCAGTACTTC. Its protein is CASSRGRTETQYF.

The chain recombines TRBV13 with TRBJ2-4, with 7 bases identical to TRBD2. V lost 5 bases and J lost 9; bases outside the gene matches: 13. Looked up from germline, CDR1 is PRHDT and CDR2 is FYEKMQ (reference sequence). The CDR3 sequence is 15 residues long. CDR3 in DNA: TGTGCCAGCAGCGACACCCGGGCGGGAGTGTTCATTCAGTACTTC. Amino acid sequence: CASSDTRAGVFIQYF.

The count of this clone is one. The chain recombines TRBV5-6 with TRBJ2-1, with 12 bases lining up with TRBD2. V was pared by 2 bases and J by 2 bases, with 2 bases of the junction left unmatched. The CDR3 covers 16 residues. Per the germline V gene, CDR1 is SGHDT and CDR2 is YYEEEE. The chain's CDR3 is CASSFGLAGPYNEQFF. CDR3 nucleotide sequence: TGTGCCAGCAGCTTCGGACTAGCGGGACCCTACAATGAGCAGTTCTTC. The complete variable domain, with remaining parts taken from reference TRBV5-6 and TRBJ2-1, reads DAGVTQSPTHLIKTRGQQVTLRCSPKSGHDTVSWYQQALGQGPQFIFQYYEEEERQRGNFPDRFSGHQFPNYSSELNVNALLLGDSALYLCASSFGLAGPYNEQFFGPGTRLTVL.

The CDR3 sequence: CASSPGQENTEAFF. CDR3 DNA sequence: TGTGCCAGCTCACCCGGACAGGAGAACACTGAAGCTTTCTTT. The chain links TRBV18 to TRBJ1-1; 7 bases match TRBD1. There are 14 residues in the CDR3. The V segment lost 3 bases and the J segment 1 base; nucleotides outside the gene matches: 2. Germline V CDR1 and CDR2: KGHSH, LQKENI.

The rearrangement links TRBV6-6 to TRBJ2-1; 9 nucleotides align to TRBD2. Germline CDR1 is MNHNY and CDR2 is SVGAGI (reference sequence). The V and J ends lost 10 bases and 3 bases, in that order; junction bases with no gene match: 13. This CDR3 is built from 16 residues. The CDR3 DNA reads TGTGCCACCGCCCAGGCGGGGGGGAACTTCTACAATGAGCAGTTCTTC. Translated, it gives CATAQAGGNFYNEQFF.

This chain uses TRBV6-5 with TRBJ2-3; D perhaps matches TRBD2 (5 bases). The CDR3 runs to 11 residues. The germline V and J ends were trimmed by 8 bases and 6 bases, with 9 bases remaining between them. The germline V gene has CDR1 MNHEY and CDR2 SVGAGI. The CDR3 protein is CASGPSDTQYF. CDR3 in DNA: TGTGCCAGCGGGCCTAGCGATACGCAGTATTTT.

This clone has a single count. The V call is TRBV5-6, the J call TRBJ1-5; no clear D. The length of the CDR3 is 13 residues. The germline V and J ends were trimmed by 4 bases and 9 bases, with 14 bases remaining between them. The germline gives CDR1 SGHDT, CDR2 YYEEEE. CDR3 amino acids: CASSRTSGGPQHF. CDR3 in DNA: TGTGCCAGCAGCCGAACCTCCGGAGGGCCCCAGCATTTT.

The V and J genes are TRBV6-5 and TRBJ2-4; possibly TRBD2 for D (6 bases). Germline assignment: CDR1 MNHEY and CDR2 SVGAGI. This CDR3 spans 13 amino acids. The V gene lost 5 bases and the J gene lost 3 bases, with 8 bases spanning the gap. This chain's CDR3 is CASSPGLKNIQYF. The CDR3 coding sequence is TGTGCCAGCAGTCCGGGACTCAAAAACATTCAGTACTTC.

The chain employs TRBV28 and TRBJ2-7, with 10 bases lining up with TRBD1. The junction had 11 bases not matched to a gene; V was cut back by 5 bases and J by 7 bases. This CDR3 is 15 amino acids long. Germline loops: CDR1 MDHEN, CDR2 SYDVKM. The CDR3: CASSLPWDRGREQYF. The CDR3 nucleotides are TGTGCCAGCAGTCTCCCCTGGGACAGGGGTCGGGAGCAGTACTTC.